This passage covers 9 T cell receptor beta chains from one sample sequenced in a study of blood T cell repertoires in COVID-19. The table came from immunoSEQ multiplex PCR; TCRdb's copy has only in-frame clones and leaves some out. The repertoire consists of 500,000 to 600,000 clones, with 70% to 90% occurring once and the leading ten covering roughly 7.4%. The sequenced sample consisted of peripheral blood. The source is a woman in her forties or fifties with COVID-19, enrolled during active disease.

This clone appeared a single time. The chain recombines TRBV15 with TRBJ1-1; a possible D gene is TRBD1 (6 bases). Germline V gene data show CDR1 as LNHNV and CDR2 as YYDKDF (reference sequence). The CDR3 length is 14 residues. Trimming took off 4 bases at V and 4 bases at J, with 13 bases between the two ends. The CDR3 loop reads CATSKRQDFTEAFF. CDR3 bases: TGTGCCACCAGCAAAAGACAGGACTTCACTGAAGCTTTCTTT.

With regard to this clone: A junction boundary mismatches the germline segment, possibly from a read error. The chain has TRBV6-1 and TRBJ1-2; unclear D gene. The CDR3 totals 14 residues. Germline CDR1 and CDR2: MNHNS and SASEGT. The CDR3 DNA sequence: TGTGCCGGCAGTGAAGCGTCGGGTCGCAATGGCTACACCTTC. This codes for CAGSEASGRNGYTF.

The chain is built from TRBV3-1 (or the pseudogene TRBV3-2) and TRBJ1-1; D gene ambiguous. CDR1 is LGHDT and CDR2 is YNNKEL in the germline V gene (reference sequence). The CDR3 runs 13 residues. Trimming removed 6 bases at V and 0 bases at J, with 8 bases between. As DNA, the CDR3 is TGTGCCAGCAGTCTGACTATGAACACTGAAGCTTTCTTT. This gives the protein CASSLTMNTEAFF.

In nucleotides, the CDR3 is TGTGCCAGCAGCGTTGGGGCAGGTTCCTCCTACGAGCAGTACTTC. Its protein product is CASSVGAGSSYEQYF. The chain combines TRBV9 with TRBJ2-7; D is perhaps TRBD1 (5 bases). This CDR3 comprises 15 residues. The V gene's germline CDR1 is SGDLS and CDR2 YYNGEE. V was clipped by 2 bases and J by 0 bases, with 12 bases between them. Variable domain in full (rest from reference TRBV9 and TRBJ2-7): DSGVTQTPKHLITATGQRVTLRCSPRSGDLSVYWYQQSLDQGLQFLIQYYNGEERAKGNILERFSAQQFPDLHSELNLSSLELGDSALYFCASSVGAGSSYEQYFGPGTRLTVT.

The V call is TRBV5-6, the J call TRBJ2-1; D is perhaps TRBD2 (6 bases). Trimming cost V 1 base and J 10 bases, with 9 bases left between them. The CDR3 spans 12 residues. Germline-derived CDR1 and CDR2 are SGHDT and YYEEEE. The DNA for the CDR3 is TGTGCCAGCAGCTTGCCCAGCGGGGAGCAGTTCTTC. As protein: CASSLPSGEQFF.

The gene calls are TRBV28 and TRBJ2-7; D is perhaps TRBD2 (5 bases). The CDR3 is 15 amino acids. Germline V lookup: CDR1 MDHEN, CDR2 SYDVKM. V was trimmed by 3 bases and J by 2 bases, leaving 14 bases between them. The CDR3 is CASSLAGGDPYEQYF. In DNA, the CDR3 is TGTGCCAGCAGTTTGGCGGGCGGTGACCCCTACGAGCAGTACTTC. The full variable domain, in which reference TRBV28 and TRBJ2-7 provide the parts outside the CDR3, is DVKVTQSSRYLVKRTGEKVFLECVQDMDHENMFWYRQDPGLGLRLIYFSYDVKMKEKGDIPEGYSVSREKKERFSLILESASTNQTSMYLCASSLAGGDPYEQYFGPGTRLTVT.

V gene TRBV6-5 combines with J gene TRBJ1-4, with a tentative D call TRBD1 (5 bases). Germline V gene sequence: CDR1 MNHEY, CDR2 SVGAGI. There are 13 residues in the CDR3. Trimming pared 9 bases from V and 3 bases from J, leaving 11 bases between. The DNA for the CDR3 is TGTGCCAGTCAACGGGGGTCTAATGAAAAACTGTTTTTT. This encodes CASQRGSNEKLFF.

This CDR3 is CASMVYGQPHSYEQYF. CDR3 in DNA: TGTGCCAGCATGGTATACGGACAGCCCCACTCCTACGAGCAGTACTTC. This sequence joins TRBV21-1 and TRBJ2-7; TRBD1 is the table's D call and was not checked against the DNA. TRBV21-1 is a recognized pseudogene. The CDR3 covers 16 residues.

This clone was found once. This chain joins TRBV28 and TRBJ2-7, with D perhaps matching TRBD1 (5 bases). The V gene's germline CDR1 is MDHEN and CDR2 SYDVKM. The CDR3 contains 15 residues. Trimming shortened V by 3 bases and J by 0 bases, and 12 bases separated the two germline ends. CDR3 in DNA: TGTGCCAGCAGTTTTCAGGGAACTGACTCCTACGAGCAGTACTTC. It codes for CASSFQGTDSYEQYF.